These T cell receptor beta chains were read from a single sample in a study of a mutant IDH1 vaccine in newly diagnosed glioma. TCRdb's table, derived via immunoSEQ multiplex PCR, lists solely in-frame clones and lacks some. The sample yields more than 50,000 clones, 86% seen once. The sequences come from PBMCs, collected from a glioma patient treated with radiotherapy, temozolomide or both. The receptors here all came from a young man with glioma. CDR3s include the opening cysteine and the closing phenylalanine or tryptophan. D genes are given only for firm matches. Rows give clone size only sometimes, using once, few, many, or a class for an expanded clone.

d_call	v_call	j_call	clone_size	cdr3_aa	cdr3_nt
NA	TRBV13	TRBJ1-3	few	CASSSPGPSGNTIYF	TGTGCCAGCAGCTCCCCAGGTCCCTCTGGAAACACCATATATTTT
TRBD1	TRBV29-1	TRBJ2-7	NA	CSVGQGAGEQYF	TGCAGCGTCGGACAGGGGGCGGGGGAGCAGTACTTC
NA	TRBV27	TRBJ2-1	once	CASSLRAGESYNEQFF	TGTGCCAGCAGTTTAAGGGCCGGGGAGTCCTACAATGAGCAGTTCTTC
TRBD2	TRBV7-9	TRBJ2-2	NA	CASSYSGRTGELFF	TGTGCCAGCAGCTATTCCGGGAGGACCGGGGAGCTGTTTTTT
TRBD2	TRBV25-1	TRBJ2-1	NA	CASSEYIAGPYNEQFF	TGTGCCAGCAGTGAATACATAGCGGGGCCCTACAATGAGCAGTTCTTC
NA	TRBV7-9	TRBJ1-1	NA	CASNNGLNTEAFF	TGTGCCAGCAACAACGGCTTGAACACTGAAGCTTTCTTT
NA	TRBV5-4	TRBJ2-7	NA	CASSSSFYEQYF	TGTGCCAGCAGCTCCTCTTTCTACGAGCAGTACTTC
NA	TRBV18	TRBJ1-4	NA	CASSPGLGTANEKLFF	TGTGCCAGCTCACCGGGACTGGGGACGGCTAATGAAAAACTGTTTTTT
NA	TRBV18	TRBJ1-5	NA	CASSPLRAGGNQPQHF	TGTGCCAGCTCCCCTCTTAGGGCAGGGGGCAATCAGCCCCAGCATTTT
NA	TRBV5-4	TRBJ2-6	NA	CASSPATYTSGANVLTF	TGTGCCAGCAGCCCCGCGACGTATACCTCTGGGGCCAACGTCCTGACTTTC
TRBD2	TRBV7-8	TRBJ2-7	once	CASSSTSGYYEQYF	TGTGCCAGCAGCTCGACTAGCGGATATTACGAGCAGTACTTC
NA	TRBV12-5	TRBJ1-3	NA	CASGGIHGNTIYF	TGTGCTAGTGGTGGAATACATGGAAACACCATATATTTT
TRBD1	TRBV4-1	TRBJ2-5	NA	CASSQDPRGRGETQYF	TGCGCCAGCAGCCAAGATCCCAGGGGGCGAGGTGAGACCCAGTACTTC
NA	TRBV4-1	TRBJ2-1	NA	CASRRVTSGTIGREQFF	TGCGCCAGCAGACGTGTAACCTCCGGGACAATCGGTCGCGAGCAGTTCTTC
NA	TRBV7-9	TRBJ1-2	NA	CASSRENYGYTF	TGTGCCAGCAGCCGTGAAAACTATGGCTACACCTTC